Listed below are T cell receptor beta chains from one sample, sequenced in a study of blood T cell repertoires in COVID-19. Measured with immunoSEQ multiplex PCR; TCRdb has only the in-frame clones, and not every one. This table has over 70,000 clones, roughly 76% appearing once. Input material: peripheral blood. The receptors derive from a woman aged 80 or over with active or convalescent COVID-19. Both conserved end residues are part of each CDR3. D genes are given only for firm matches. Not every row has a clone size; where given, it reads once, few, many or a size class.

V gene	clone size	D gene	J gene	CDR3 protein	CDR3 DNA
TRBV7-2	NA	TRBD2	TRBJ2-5	CASSLDGPAAGVETQYF	TGTGCCAGCAGCTTAGATGGCCCGGCAGCGGGGGTTGAGACCCAGTACTTC
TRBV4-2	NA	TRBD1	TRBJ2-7	CASSQQGNYEQYF	TGTGCCAGCAGTCAACAGGGGAATTACGAGCAGTACTTC
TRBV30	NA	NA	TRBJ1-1	CAWSGRGTEAFF	TGTGCCTGGAGTGGTAGGGGCACTGAAGCTTTCTTT
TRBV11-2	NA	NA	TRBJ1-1	CASSPYTRPGGSEAFF	TGTGCCAGCAGCCCATACACTAGGCCAGGTGGGTCTGAAGCTTTCTTT
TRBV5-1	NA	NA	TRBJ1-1	CASSPGNSLNTEAFF	TGCGCCAGCAGCCCCGGGAACAGCCTGAACACTGAAGCTTTCTTT
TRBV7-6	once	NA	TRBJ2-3	CASSSRDKDTQYF	TGTGCCAGCAGCTCTCGGGACAAAGATACGCAGTATTTT
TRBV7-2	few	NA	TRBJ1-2	CASSLAEGDRYTF	TGTGCCAGCAGCTTAGCGGAAGGGGATCGCTACACCTTC
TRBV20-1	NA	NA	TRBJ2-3	CSASRITSTDTQYF	TGCAGTGCTAGTAGAATCACTAGCACAGATACGCAGTATTTT
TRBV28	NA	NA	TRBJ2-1	CASSHQRYEQFF	TGTGCCAGCAGTCACCAGAGGTATGAGCAGTTCTTC
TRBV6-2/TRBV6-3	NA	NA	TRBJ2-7	CASSYGRVYEQYF	TGTGCCAGCAGTTACGGCAGGGTCTACGAGCAGTACTTC
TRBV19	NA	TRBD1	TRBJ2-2	CASSTSDRGETGELFF	TGTGCCAGTAGTACCTCGGACAGGGGCGAGACCGGGGAGCTGTTTTTT
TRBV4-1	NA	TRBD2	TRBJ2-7	CASSYRLAGGYEQYF	TGCGCCAGCAGCTATCGACTAGCGGGGGGCTACGAGCAGTACTTC
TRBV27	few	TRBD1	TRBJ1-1	CASSLFRGHNTEAFF	TGTGCCAGCAGTTTATTCAGGGGGCACAACACTGAAGCTTTCTTT
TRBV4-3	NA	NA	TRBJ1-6	CASSLSRGITPLHF	TGCGCCAGCAGCCTATCACGGGGGATCACACCCCTCCACTTT
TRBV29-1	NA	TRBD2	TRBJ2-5	CSVSSGKETQYF	TGCAGCGTCTCTAGCGGAAAAGAGACCCAGTACTTC
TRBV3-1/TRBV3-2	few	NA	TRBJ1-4	CASSQEPGQGSANEKLFF	TGTGCCAGCAGCCAAGAGCCCGGTCAGGGGTCCGCTAATGAAAAACTGTTTTTT
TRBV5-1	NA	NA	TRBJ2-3	CASSLGDTNTDTQYF	TGCGCCAGCAGCTTGGGGGACACAAACACAGATACGCAGTATTTT
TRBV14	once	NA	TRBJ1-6	CATASSYNSPLHF	TGTGCCACCGCTAGCTCCTATAATTCACCCCTCCACTTT
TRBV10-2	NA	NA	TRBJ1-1	CASSDRVRLNTEAFF	TGCGCCAGCAGTGATCGGGTGCGGCTGAACACTGAAGCTTTCTTT
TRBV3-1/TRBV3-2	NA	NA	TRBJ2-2	CASSQERGLDTGELFF	TGTGCCAGCAGCCAAGAGCGGGGATTGGACACCGGGGAGCTGTTTTTT
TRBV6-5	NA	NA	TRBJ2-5	CASSYGAGGKETQYF	TGTGCCAGCAGTTACGGCGCAGGGGGGAAAGAGACCCAGTACTTC
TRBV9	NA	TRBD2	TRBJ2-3	CASSAQLAGATDTQYF	TGTGCCAGCAGCGCACAACTAGCGGGGGCCACAGATACGCAGTATTTT
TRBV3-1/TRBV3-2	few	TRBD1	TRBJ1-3	CASSPNWGQADPSGNTIYF	TGTGCCAGCAGCCCCAACTGGGGACAGGCTGACCCCTCTGGAAACACCATATATTTT
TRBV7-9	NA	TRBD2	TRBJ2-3	CASSPGTSVVTDTQYF	TGTGCCAGCAGCCCTGGGACTAGCGTAGTCACAGATACGCAGTATTTT
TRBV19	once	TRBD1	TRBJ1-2	CASSILRDRAKLSYTF	TGTGCCAGTAGTATACTCCGGGACAGGGCAAAGTTAAGCTACACCTTC
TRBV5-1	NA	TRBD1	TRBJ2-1	CASSRDRAFDNEQFF	TGCGCCAGCAGCCGGGACAGGGCTTTTGACAATGAGCAGTTCTTC
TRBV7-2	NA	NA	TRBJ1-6	CASSATGSSPLHF	TGTGCCAGCAGCGCTACAGGGTCCTCACCCCTCCACTTT
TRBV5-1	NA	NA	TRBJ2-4	CASSLEWSIAKNIQYF	TGCGCCAGCAGCTTGGAGTGGAGTATAGCCAAAAACATTCAGTACTTC
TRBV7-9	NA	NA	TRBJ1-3	CASSLVAGFRNTIYF	TGTGCCAGCAGCTTAGTCGCGGGGTTTCGAAACACCATATATTTT
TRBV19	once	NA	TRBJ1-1	CASNGRGSANTEAFF	TGTGCCAGTAATGGGAGGGGTTCGGCGAACACTGAAGCTTTCTTT
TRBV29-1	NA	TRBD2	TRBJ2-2	CSVATSGGNTGELFF	TGCAGCGTGGCAACTAGCGGGGGGAACACCGGGGAGCTGTTTTTT
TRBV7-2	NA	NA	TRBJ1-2	CASTNQGSYGYTF	TGTGCCAGCACCAACCAGGGATCCTATGGCTACACCTTC
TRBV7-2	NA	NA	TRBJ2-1	CASSLARLVTNEQFF	TGTGCCAGCAGCTTAGCGCGACTAGTTACCAATGAGCAGTTCTTC
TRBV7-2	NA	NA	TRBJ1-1	CASSLDVRVTEAFF	TGTGCCAGCAGCTTAGACGTCAGGGTCACTGAAGCTTTCTTT
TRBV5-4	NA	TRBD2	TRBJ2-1	CASSLGRGGDNEQFF	TGTGCCAGCAGCTTGGGGCGGGGGGGTGACAATGAGCAGTTCTTC
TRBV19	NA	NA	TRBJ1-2	CASSIGQGGGYTF	TGTGCCAGTAGTATAGGGCAGGGAGGAGGCTACACCTTC
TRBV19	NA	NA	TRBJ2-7	CASGNRDTSYEQYF	TGTGCCAGTGGAAACCGGGACACCTCCTACGAGCAGTACTTC
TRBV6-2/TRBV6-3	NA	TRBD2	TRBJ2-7	CASSWSGGDSYEQYF	TGTGCCAGCAGTTGGAGCGGGGGGGACTCCTACGAGCAGTACTTC
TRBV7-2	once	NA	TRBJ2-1	CASSLAPGNEQFF	TGTGCCAGCAGCTTAGCGCCGGGTAATGAGCAGTTCTTC
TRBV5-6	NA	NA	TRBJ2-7	CASSAGPSYEQYF	TGTGCCAGCAGCGCGGGACCCTCCTACGAGCAGTACTTC
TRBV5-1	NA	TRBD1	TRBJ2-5	CASSFGNYRGRGETQYF	TGCGCCAGCAGCTTCGGAAATTACAGGGGGCGAGGGGAGACCCAGTACTTC
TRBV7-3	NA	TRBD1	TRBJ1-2	CASSYPGQGVFF	TGTGCCAGCAGCTACCCGGGACAGGGAGTTTTCTTC
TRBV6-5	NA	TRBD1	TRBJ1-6	CASSYGTDSPLHF	TGTGCCAGCAGTTACGGGACAGATTCACCCCTCCACTTT
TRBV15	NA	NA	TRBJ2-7	CATSTAGKRYEQYF	TGTGCCACCAGCACCGCAGGGAAACGTTACGAGCAGTACTTC